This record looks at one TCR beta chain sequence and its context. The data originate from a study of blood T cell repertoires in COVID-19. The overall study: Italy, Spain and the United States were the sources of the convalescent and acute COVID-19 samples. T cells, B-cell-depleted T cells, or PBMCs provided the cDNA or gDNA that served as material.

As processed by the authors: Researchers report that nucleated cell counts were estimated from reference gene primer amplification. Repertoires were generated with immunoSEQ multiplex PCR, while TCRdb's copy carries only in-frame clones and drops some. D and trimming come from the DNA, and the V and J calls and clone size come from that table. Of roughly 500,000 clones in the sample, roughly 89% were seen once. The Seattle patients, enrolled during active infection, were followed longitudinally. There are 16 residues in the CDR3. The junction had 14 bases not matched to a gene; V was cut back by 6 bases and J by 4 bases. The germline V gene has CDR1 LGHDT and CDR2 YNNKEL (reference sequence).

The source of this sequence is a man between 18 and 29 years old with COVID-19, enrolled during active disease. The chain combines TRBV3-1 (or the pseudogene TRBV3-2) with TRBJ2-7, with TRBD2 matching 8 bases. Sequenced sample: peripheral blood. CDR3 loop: CASSRVAGTPQYEQYF. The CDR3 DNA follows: TGTGCCAGCAGTCGGGTAGCGGGGACCCCCCAGTACGAGCAGTACTTC.